This T cell receptor (beta chain) was recovered during a study of blood T cell repertoires in COVID-19. Turning to the study itself: Both acute and convalescent COVID-19 samples were obtained from the United States, Italy and Spain.

V lost 0 bases to trimming and J lost 6 bases, with 13 bases between them. The CDR3 is 14 amino acids. Germline V CDR1 and CDR2: SGDLS, YYNGEE. The table lists this clone with a few counts. Assignment of participants to cohorts was predicated upon participant-reported clinical history. Recovery meant two consecutive negative NP/OP PCR tests, professional clearance, or resolved symptoms. Profiling relied on immunoSEQ multiplex PCR, and the TCRdb table lists in-frame clones only, not all of them. The sample has around 150,000 clones, 80% seen once. The rearrangement joins TRBV9 to TRBJ2-7; D not certain. Specimen: PBMCs or T cells enriched from blood (not recorded which). This receptor was taken from a woman aged 55-70 years who had recovered from COVID-19. CDR3 amino acids: CASSVASNSGEQYF. The DNA for the CDR3 is TGTGCCAGCAGCGTAGCTTCGAACAGTGGCGAGCAGTACTTC.